The clone carrying this T cell receptor beta chain was recorded once. Its antigen remains unidentified. Clones were read by immunoSEQ multiplex PCR, and TCRdb kept only the in-frame ones, dropping some. This repertoire shows 14,000 to 15,000 clones, roughly four fifths found once; its top ten account for around 21%. This record comes from a study of T cells in tumors after PD-1 blockade. Turning to the study itself: A subset received ongoing vismodegib 150 mg daily alongside anti-PD-1 therapy. General study results and limits: Some novel exhausted tumor clones appeared in pre-treatment blood, suggesting peripheral recruitment.

Trimming left V 5 bases short and J 8 bases short, with 10 bases between. The CDR3 covers 13 residues. This clonotype originated in a human donor with basal cell carcinoma. The sample was PBMCs, taken after anti-PD-1 treatment. J is TRBJ1-6 and V is TRBV12-3 or TRBV12-4, with D unclear. The CDR3 region is CASSEQIDSPLHF. Here the CDR3 DNA reads TGTGCCAGCAGTGAACAAATAGATTCACCCCTCCACTTT.